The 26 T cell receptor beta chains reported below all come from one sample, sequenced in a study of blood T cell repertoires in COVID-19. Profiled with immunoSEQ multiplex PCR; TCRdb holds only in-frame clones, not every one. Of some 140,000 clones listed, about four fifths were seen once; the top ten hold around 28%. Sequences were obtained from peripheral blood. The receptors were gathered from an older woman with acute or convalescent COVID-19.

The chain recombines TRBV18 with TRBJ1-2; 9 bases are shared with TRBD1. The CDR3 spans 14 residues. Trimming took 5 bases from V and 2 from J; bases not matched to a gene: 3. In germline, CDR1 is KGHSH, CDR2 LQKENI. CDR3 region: CASSAGTGNYGYTF. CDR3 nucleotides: TGTGCCAGCTCAGCCGGGACAGGGAACTATGGCTACACCTTC.

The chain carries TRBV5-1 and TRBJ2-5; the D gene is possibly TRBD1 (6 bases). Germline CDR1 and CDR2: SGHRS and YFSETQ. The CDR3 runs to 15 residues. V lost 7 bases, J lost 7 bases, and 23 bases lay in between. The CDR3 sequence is CASAAHLTGTATQYF. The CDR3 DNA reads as TGCGCCAGCGCCGCCCATCTGACAGGCACCGCGACCCAGTACTTC. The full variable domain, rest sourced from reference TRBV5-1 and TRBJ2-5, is KAGVTQTPRYLIKTRGQQVTLSCSPISGHRSVSWYQQTPGQGLQFLFEYFSETQRNKGNFPGRFSGRQFSNSRSEMNVSTLELGDSALYLCASAAHLTGTATQYFGPGTRLLVL.

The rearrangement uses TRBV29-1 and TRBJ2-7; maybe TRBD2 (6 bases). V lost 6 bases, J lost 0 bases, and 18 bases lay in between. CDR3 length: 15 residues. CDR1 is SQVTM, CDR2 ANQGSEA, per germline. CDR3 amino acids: CSVHLWGDSSYEQYF. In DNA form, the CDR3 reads TGCAGCGTCCACTTGTGGGGGGATTCCTCCTACGAGCAGTACTTC.

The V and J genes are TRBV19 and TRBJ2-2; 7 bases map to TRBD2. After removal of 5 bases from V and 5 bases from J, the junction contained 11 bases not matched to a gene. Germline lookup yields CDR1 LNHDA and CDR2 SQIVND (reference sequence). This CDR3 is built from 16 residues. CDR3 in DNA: TGTGCCAGTAGTGCGAGCGGGGTCGCTGGGACCGGGGAGCTGTTTTTT. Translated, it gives CASSASGVAGTGELFF.

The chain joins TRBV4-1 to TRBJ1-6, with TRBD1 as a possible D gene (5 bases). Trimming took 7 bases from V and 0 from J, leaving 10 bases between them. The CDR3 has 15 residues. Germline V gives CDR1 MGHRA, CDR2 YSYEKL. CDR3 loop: CASMEGPSYNSPLHF. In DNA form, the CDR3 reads TGCGCCAGCATGGAGGGACCCTCCTATAATTCACCCCTCCACTTT.

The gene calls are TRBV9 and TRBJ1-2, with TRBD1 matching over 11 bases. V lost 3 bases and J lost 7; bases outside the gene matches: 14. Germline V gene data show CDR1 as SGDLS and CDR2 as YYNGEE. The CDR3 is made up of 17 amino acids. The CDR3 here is CASSALMTGTGGLGYTF. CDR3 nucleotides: TGTGCCAGCAGCGCGTTGATGACCGGGACAGGGGGACTTGGCTACACCTTC.

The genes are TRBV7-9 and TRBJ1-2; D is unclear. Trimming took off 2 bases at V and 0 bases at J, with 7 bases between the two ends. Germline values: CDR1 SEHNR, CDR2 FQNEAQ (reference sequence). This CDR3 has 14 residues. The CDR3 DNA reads TGTGCCAGCAGCTTACGCCCAGCTAACTATGGCTACACCTTC. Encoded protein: CASSLRPANYGYTF.

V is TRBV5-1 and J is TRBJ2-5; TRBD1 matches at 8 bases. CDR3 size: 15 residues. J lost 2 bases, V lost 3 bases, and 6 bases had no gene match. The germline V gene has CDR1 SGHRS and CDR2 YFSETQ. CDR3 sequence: CASSYGQGIQETQYF. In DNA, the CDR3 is TGCGCCAGCAGCTACGGACAGGGTATACAAGAGACCCAGTACTTC. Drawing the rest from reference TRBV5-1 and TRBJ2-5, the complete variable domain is KAGVTQTPRYLIKTRGQQVTLSCSPISGHRSVSWYQQTPGQGLQFLFEYFSETQRNKGNFPGRFSGRQFSNSRSEMNVSTLELGDSALYLCASSYGQGIQETQYFGPGTRLLVL.

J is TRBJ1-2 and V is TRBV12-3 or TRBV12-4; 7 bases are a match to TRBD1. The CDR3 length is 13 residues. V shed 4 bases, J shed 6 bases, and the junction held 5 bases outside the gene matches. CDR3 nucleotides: TGTGCCAGCAGTTCAGACAGGGTCCATGGCTACACCTTC. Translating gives CASSSDRVHGYTF.

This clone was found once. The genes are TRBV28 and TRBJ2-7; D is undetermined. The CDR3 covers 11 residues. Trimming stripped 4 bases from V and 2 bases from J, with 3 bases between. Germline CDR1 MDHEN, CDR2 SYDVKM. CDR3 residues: CASSSTYEQYF. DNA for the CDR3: TGTGCCAGCAGTTCCACCTACGAGCAGTACTTC. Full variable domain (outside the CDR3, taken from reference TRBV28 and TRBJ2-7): DVKVTQSSRYLVKRTGEKVFLECVQDMDHENMFWYRQDPGLGLRLIYFSYDVKMKEKGDIPEGYSVSREKKERFSLILESASTNQTSMYLCASSSTYEQYFGPGTRLTVT.

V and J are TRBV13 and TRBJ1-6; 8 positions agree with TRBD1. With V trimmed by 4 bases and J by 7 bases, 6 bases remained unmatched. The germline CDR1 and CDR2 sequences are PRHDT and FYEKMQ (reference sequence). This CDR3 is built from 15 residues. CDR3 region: CASSSTGTGNSPLHF. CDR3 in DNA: TGTGCCAGCAGCTCTACCGGGACAGGCAATTCACCCCTCCACTTT.

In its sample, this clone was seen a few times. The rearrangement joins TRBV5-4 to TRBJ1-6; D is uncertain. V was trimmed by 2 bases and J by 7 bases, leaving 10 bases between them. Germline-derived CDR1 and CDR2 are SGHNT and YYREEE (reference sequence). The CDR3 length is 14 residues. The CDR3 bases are TGTGCCAGCAGCTTATCCACCGGGAATTCACCCCTCCACTTT. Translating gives CASSLSTGNSPLHF. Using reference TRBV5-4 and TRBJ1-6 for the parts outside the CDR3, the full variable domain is ETGVTQSPTHLIKTRGQQVTLRCSSQSGHNTVSWYQQALGQGPQFIFQYYREEENGRGNFPPRFSGLQFPNYSSELNVNALELDDSALYLCASSLSTGNSPLHFGNGTRLTVT.

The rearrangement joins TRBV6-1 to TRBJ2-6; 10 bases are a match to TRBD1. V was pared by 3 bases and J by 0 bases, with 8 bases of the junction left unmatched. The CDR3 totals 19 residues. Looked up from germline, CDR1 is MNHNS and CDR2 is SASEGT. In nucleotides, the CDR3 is TGTGCCAGCAGTGAGCTCCGGACAGGGGGTAGCTCTGGGGCCAACGTCCTGACTTTC. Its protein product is CASSELRTGGSSGANVLTF.

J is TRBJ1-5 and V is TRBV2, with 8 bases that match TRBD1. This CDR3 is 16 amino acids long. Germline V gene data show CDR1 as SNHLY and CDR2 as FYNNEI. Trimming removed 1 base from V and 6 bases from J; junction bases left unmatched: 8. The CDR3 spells CASSEEGTGLGQPQHF. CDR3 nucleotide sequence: TGTGCCAGCAGTGAAGAAGGGACAGGATTAGGTCAGCCCCAGCATTTT.

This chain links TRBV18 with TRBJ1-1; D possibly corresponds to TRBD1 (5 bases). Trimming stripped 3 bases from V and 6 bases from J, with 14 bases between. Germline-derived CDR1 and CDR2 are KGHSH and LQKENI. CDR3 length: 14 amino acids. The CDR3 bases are TGTGCCAGCTCACCGGAAATAGGGGCCGCTGAAGCTTTCTTT. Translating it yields CASSPEIGAAEAFF.

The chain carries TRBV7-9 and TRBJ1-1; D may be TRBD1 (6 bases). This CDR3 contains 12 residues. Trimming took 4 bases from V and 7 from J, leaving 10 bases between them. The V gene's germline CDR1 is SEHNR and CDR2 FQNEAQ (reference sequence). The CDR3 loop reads CASSSQGFEAFF. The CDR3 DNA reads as TGTGCCAGCAGCTCACAGGGCTTTGAAGCTTTCTTT.

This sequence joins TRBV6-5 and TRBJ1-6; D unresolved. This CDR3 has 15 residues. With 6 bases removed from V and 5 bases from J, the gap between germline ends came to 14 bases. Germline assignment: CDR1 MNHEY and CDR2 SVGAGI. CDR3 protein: CASRSWSRDNSPLHF. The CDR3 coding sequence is TGTGCCAGCAGAAGCTGGAGCCGAGATAATTCACCCCTCCACTTT.

CDR3 DNA: TGTGCCAGCGGCCAAAACTCTGGAAACACCATATATTTT. Translation gives CASGQNSGNTIYF. The chain is built from TRBV28 and TRBJ1-3; D unclear. This CDR3 region has 13 residues. Trimming pared 8 bases from V and 0 bases from J, leaving 8 bases between. CDR1 and CDR2 (germline): MDHEN, SYDVKM.

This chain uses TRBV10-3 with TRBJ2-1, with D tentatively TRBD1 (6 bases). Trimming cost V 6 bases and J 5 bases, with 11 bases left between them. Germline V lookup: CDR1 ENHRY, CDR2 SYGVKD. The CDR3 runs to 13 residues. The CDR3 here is CAISQGLNNEQFF. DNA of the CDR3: TGTGCCATCAGCCAGGGGCTTAACAATGAGCAGTTCTTC.

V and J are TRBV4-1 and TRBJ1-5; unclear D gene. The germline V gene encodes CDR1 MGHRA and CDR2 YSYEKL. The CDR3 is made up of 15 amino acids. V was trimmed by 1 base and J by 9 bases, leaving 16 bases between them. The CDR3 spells CASSQVRSGSGPQHF. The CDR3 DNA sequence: TGCGCCAGCAGCCAAGTTCGCTCGGGGTCTGGGCCCCAGCATTTT.

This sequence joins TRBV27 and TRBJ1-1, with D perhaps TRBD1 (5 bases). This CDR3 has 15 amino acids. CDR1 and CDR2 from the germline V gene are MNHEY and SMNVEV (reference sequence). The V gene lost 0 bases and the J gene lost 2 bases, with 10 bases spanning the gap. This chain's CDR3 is CASSLSQGPNTEAFF. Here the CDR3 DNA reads TGTGCCAGCAGTTTATCGCAGGGTCCCAACACTGAAGCTTTCTTT.

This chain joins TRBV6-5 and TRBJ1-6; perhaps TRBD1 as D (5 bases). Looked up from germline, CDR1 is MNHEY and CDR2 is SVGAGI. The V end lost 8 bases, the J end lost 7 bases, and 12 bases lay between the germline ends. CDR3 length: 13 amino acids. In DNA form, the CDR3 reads TGTGCCAGCGCCCTGACAGAAAATTCACCCCTCCACTTT. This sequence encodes CASALTENSPLHF.

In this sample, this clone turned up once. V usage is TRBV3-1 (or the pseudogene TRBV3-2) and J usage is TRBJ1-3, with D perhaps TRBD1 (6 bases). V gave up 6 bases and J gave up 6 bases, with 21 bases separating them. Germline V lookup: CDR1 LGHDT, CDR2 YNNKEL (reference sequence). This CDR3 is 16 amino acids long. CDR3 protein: CASSRKGQGIVNTIYF. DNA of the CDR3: TGTGCCAGCAGTCGTAAGGGGCAGGGGATAGTAAACACCATATATTTT.

The CDR3 DNA sequence: TGTGCCAGCAGCGGAGACTACTTTGGGAACACTGAAGCTTTCTTT. It encodes CASSGDYFGNTEAFF. The V gene is TRBV5-5, the J gene TRBJ1-1; D not certain. The germline V gene encodes CDR1 SGHKS and CDR2 YYEKEE (reference sequence). This CDR3 contains 15 residues. Trimming shortened V by 4 bases and J by 1 base, and 14 bases separated the two germline ends.

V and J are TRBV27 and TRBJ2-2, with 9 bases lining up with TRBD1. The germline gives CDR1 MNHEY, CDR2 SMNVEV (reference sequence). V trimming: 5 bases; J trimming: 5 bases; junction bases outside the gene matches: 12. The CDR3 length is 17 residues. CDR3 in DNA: TGTGCCAGCAGTGCGGACAGGGGACACGTTGGGACCGGGGAGCTGTTTTTT. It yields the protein CASSADRGHVGTGELFF.

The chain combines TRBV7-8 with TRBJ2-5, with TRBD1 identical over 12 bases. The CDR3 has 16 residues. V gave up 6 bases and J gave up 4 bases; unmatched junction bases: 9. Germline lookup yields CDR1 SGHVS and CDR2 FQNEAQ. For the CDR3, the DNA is TGTGCCAGCAGTATAGGGGACAGGGGGCTTTTAGAGACCCAGTACTTC. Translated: CASSIGDRGLLETQYF.